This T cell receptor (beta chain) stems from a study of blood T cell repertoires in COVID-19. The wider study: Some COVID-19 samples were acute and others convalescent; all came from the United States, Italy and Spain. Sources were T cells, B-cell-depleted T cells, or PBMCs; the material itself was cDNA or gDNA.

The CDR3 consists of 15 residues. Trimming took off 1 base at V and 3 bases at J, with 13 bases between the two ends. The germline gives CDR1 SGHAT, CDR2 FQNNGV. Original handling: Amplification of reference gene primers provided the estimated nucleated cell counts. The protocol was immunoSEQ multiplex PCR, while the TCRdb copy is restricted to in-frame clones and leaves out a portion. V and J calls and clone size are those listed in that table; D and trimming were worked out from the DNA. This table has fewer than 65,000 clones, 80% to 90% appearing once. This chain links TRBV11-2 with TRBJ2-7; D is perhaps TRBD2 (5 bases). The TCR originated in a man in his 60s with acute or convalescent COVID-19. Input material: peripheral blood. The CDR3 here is CASSLVSGRDYEQYF. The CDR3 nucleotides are TGTGCCAGCAGCTTAGTTTCAGGACGGGACTACGAGCAGTACTTC.